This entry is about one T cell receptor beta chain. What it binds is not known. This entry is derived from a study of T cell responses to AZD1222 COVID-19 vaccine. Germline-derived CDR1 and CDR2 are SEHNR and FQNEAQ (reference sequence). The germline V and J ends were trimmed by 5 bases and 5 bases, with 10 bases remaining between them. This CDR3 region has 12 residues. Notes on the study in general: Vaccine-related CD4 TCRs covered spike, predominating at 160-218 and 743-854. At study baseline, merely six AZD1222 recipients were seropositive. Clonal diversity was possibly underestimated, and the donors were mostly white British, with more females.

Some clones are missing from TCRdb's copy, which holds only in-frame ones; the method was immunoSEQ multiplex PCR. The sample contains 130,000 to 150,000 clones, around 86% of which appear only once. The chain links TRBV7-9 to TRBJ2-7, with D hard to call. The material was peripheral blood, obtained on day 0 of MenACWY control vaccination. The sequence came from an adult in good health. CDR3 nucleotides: TGTGCCAGCAGCCCCGGATCCCACGAGCAGTACTTC. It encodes CASSPGSHEQYF.